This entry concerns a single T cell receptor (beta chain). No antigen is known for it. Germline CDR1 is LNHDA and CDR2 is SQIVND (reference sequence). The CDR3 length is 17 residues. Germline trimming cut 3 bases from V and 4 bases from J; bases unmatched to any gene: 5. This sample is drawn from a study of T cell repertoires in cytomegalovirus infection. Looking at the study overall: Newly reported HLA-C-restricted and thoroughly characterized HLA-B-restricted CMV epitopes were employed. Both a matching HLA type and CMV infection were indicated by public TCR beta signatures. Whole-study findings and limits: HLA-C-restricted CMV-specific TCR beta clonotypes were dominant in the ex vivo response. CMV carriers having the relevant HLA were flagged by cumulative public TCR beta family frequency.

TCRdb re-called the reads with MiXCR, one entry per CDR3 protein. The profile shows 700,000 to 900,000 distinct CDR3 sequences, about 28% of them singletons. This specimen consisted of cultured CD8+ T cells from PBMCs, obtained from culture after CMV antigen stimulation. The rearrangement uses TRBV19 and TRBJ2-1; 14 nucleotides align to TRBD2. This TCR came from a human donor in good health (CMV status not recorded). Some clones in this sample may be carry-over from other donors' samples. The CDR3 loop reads CASSIRTSGGLYNEQFF. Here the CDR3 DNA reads TGTGCCAGTAGTATCCGGACTAGCGGGGGGCTTTACAATGAGCAGTTCTTC.